These 27 T cell receptor beta chains came from one sample sequenced in a study of OX40 agonist ivuxolimab in advanced cancers. Assay used: immunoSEQ multiplex PCR; TCRdb lists only in-frame clones, some missing. Here the sample spans about 50,000 clones, approximately 89% being singletons. Sequencing was performed on CD4+ or CD8+ T cells sorted from blood, taken in a trial of the OX40 agonist ivuxolimab. The receptors here all came from an adult with an advanced solid tumor such as melanoma, head and neck, liver or kidney cancer.

This clone appeared once. V usage is TRBV5-4 and J usage is TRBJ2-7, with 8 bases identical to TRBD2. The germline V gene has CDR1 SGHNT and CDR2 YYREEE (reference sequence). With V trimmed by 1 base and J by 3 bases, 6 bases remained unmatched. The CDR3 has 15 amino acids. Written as DNA, the CDR3 is TGTGCCAGCAGCTTGCCCGGGACTAGGTACTACGAGCAGTACTTC. It encodes CASSLPGTRYYEQYF.

In its sample, this clone was seen once. The chain links TRBV10-1 to TRBJ2-1; 8 positions match TRBD2. The CDR3 is 15 residues long. The V and J ends lost 3 bases and 8 bases, in that order; junction bases with no gene match: 9. Germline CDR1 reads WNHNN; CDR2 reads SYGVQD (reference sequence). CDR3 in DNA: TGCGCCAGCAGTGAAGGCGGGGGGACCCTGGATGAGCAGTTCTTC. Translation: CASSEGGGTLDEQFF.

The V and J genes are TRBV19 and TRBJ1-5; a possible D gene is TRBD1 (6 bases). Germline V gene lookup returns CDR1 LNHDA and CDR2 SQIVND (reference sequence). This CDR3 has 17 residues. The germline V and J ends were trimmed by 5 bases and 0 bases, with 17 bases remaining between them. This CDR3 reads CASSLTPTGYSNQPQHF. As DNA, the CDR3 is TGTGCCAGTAGTCTGACACCGACAGGTTATAGCAATCAGCCCCAGCATTTT.

The rearrangement uses TRBV4-1 and TRBJ1-5, with 7 nucleotides matching TRBD1. Trimming removed 6 bases from V and 5 bases from J; junction bases left unmatched: 10. The CDR3 extends over 15 amino acids. Germline CDR1 reads MGHRA; CDR2 reads YSYEKL. CDR3 DNA sequence: TGCGCCAGCAGTGTTGCCCAGGGGGTAGATCAGCCCCAGCATTTT. This encodes CASSVAQGVDQPQHF.

This clone appeared a single time. V gene TRBV19 combines with J gene TRBJ2-7; 7 bases agree with TRBD1. Looked up from germline, CDR1 is LNHDA and CDR2 is SQIVND (reference sequence). The CDR3 contains 15 residues. After removal of 5 bases from V and 0 bases from J, the junction contained 7 bases not matched to a gene. CDR3 residues: CASSLWTGDSYEQYF. The CDR3 DNA sequence: TGTGCCAGTAGTCTATGGACAGGCGACTCCTACGAGCAGTACTTC.

The chain links TRBV10-3 to TRBJ1-1; D ambiguous. This CDR3 is 14 amino acids long. V shed 5 bases and J shed 7 bases, with 17 bases lying between them. Germline CDR1 ENHRY, CDR2 SYGVKD. The CDR3 loop reads CAISNGSARVEAFF. The CDR3, as DNA: TGTGCCATCAGTAACGGCAGCGCCAGAGTTGAAGCTTTCTTT.

The V call is TRBV7-2, the J call TRBJ1-2; D remains unclear. Germline V gene data show CDR1 as SGHTA and CDR2 as FQGNSA. With 4 bases removed from V and 6 bases from J, the gap between germline ends came to 15 bases. This CDR3 is 14 amino acids long. CDR3 nucleotides: TGTGCCAGCAGCTCAACGGACGATGGGAATGGCTACACCTTC. Its protein is CASSSTDDGNGYTF.

This chain links TRBV5-1 with TRBJ2-1; a possible D gene is TRBD1 (6 bases). Germline V CDR1 and CDR2: SGHRS, YFSETQ. The CDR3 is 14 amino acids. Trimming shortened V by 0 bases and J by 7 bases, and 11 bases separated the two germline ends. The CDR3 here is CASSLGQGMNEQFF. The DNA for the CDR3 is TGCGCCAGCAGCTTGGGGCAGGGGATGAATGAGCAGTTCTTC.

The genes are TRBV9 and TRBJ2-1, with 9 bases that match TRBD2. Trimming removed 0 bases from V and 2 bases from J; junction bases left unmatched: 3. The CDR3 contains 16 residues. The germline V gene has CDR1 SGDLS and CDR2 YYNGEE. In DNA, the CDR3 is TGTGCCAGCAGCGTAGTAGCGGGGGACACCTACAATGAGCAGTTCTTC. It translates to CASSVVAGDTYNEQFF.

J is TRBJ2-7 and V is TRBV18; no firm D call. V was shortened by 5 bases and J by 0 bases, with 8 bases between the two germline ends. This CDR3 region has 13 residues. Germline CDR1 and CDR2: KGHSH and LQKENI. CDR3 DNA sequence: TGTGCCAGCTCATACGGGTACTCCTACGAGCAGTACGTC. Translation: CASSYGYSYEQYV.

The count of this clone is one. The chain is built from TRBV7-8 and TRBJ2-3; possible D gene TRBD2, 6 bases. This CDR3 has 15 amino acids. The V end was cut by 4 bases, the J end by 6 bases, with 17 bases between. Per the germline V gene, CDR1 is SGHVS and CDR2 is FQNEAQ. This chain's CDR3 is CASSWFRDSSDTQYF. Here the CDR3 DNA reads TGTGCCAGCAGCTGGTTCCGGGACTCCTCCGATACGCAGTATTTT. The whole variable domain, filled in from reference TRBV7-8 and TRBJ2-3, reads GAGVSQSPRYKVAKRGQDVALRCDPISGHVSLFWYQQALGQGPEFLTYFQNEAQLDKSGLPSDRFFAERPEGSVSTLKIQRTQQEDSAVYLCASSWFRDSSDTQYFGPGTRLTVL.

This CDR3 is CASSQGSPTNLMNTEAFF. The CDR3, as DNA: TGCGCCAGCAGCCAAGGGTCCCCTACAAATCTGATGAACACTGAAGCTTTCTTT. The chain links TRBV4-1 to TRBJ1-1, with no clear D. Trimming shortened V by 1 base and J by 0 bases, and 18 bases separated the two germline ends. The CDR3 runs to 18 residues. CDR1 and CDR2 from the germline V gene are MGHRA and YSYEKL.

The V gene is TRBV5-1, the J gene TRBJ1-3; the D is unclear. Trimming removed 0 bases at V and 0 bases at J, with 10 bases between. Looked up from germline, CDR1 is SGHRS and CDR2 is YFSETQ. This CDR3 contains 16 residues. The CDR3 DNA sequence: TGCGCCAGCAGCTTGGCCGGAGTAAACTCTGGAAACACCATATATTTT. Translating gives CASSLAGVNSGNTIYF.

V usage is TRBV6-5 and J usage is TRBJ2-5; 10 bases fit TRBD1. Losses at the gene ends were 5 bases for V and 4 bases for J; bases not matched to a gene: 4. The germline gives CDR1 MNHEY, CDR2 SVGAGI. The CDR3 covers 14 residues. The DNA of the CDR3 is TGTGCCAGCAGTCCCGGGACAGGGGTAGAGACCCAGTACTTC. It encodes CASSPGTGVETQYF.

The chain couples TRBV5-4 to TRBJ2-1, with 7 bases matching TRBD1. This CDR3 region has 15 residues. CDR1 is SGHNT and CDR2 is YYREEE in the germline V gene (reference sequence). V was pared by 0 bases and J by 3 bases, with 3 bases of the junction left unmatched. CDR3 nucleotides: TGTGCCAGCAGCTTGGACAGGGGCGACTACAATGAGCAGTTCTTC. Residues: CASSLDRGDYNEQFF.

The chain joins TRBV2 to TRBJ1-2; D might be TRBD1 (6 bases). The V and J ends lost 3 bases and 6 bases respectively, with 20 bases between them. This CDR3 has 16 amino acids. Germline V lookup: CDR1 SNHLY, CDR2 FYNNEI. As DNA, the CDR3 is TGTGCCAGCAGTGACCCCCGGAACAGGGTAGAGGATGGCTACACCTTC. Its protein is CASSDPRNRVEDGYTF.

The chain recombines TRBV2 with TRBJ1-3; D is unresolved. Trimming pared 4 bases from V and 1 base from J, leaving 8 bases between. This CDR3 is 14 amino acids long. Germline V lookup: CDR1 SNHLY, CDR2 FYNNEI. CDR3 residues: CASSVGSSGNTIYF. The CDR3 bases are TGTGCCAGCAGTGTCGGGTCTTCTGGAAACACCATATATTTT.

J is TRBJ2-3 and V is TRBV13; TRBD1 matches at 11 bases. The CDR3 extends over 16 amino acids. The V gene end was trimmed by 3 bases and the J gene end by 2 bases; junction bases not matched to a gene: 4. Germline V lookup: CDR1 PRHDT, CDR2 FYEKMQ (reference sequence). CDR3 loop: CASSLRDRGFTDTQYF. In DNA, the CDR3 is TGTGCCAGCAGCTTGAGGGACAGGGGGTTCACAGATACGCAGTATTTT.

The chain uses TRBV7-6 and TRBJ2-1; TRBD2 might be the D (7 bases). The CDR3 has 15 amino acids. Per germline, CDR1 SGHVS and CDR2 FNYEAQ. V was pared by 5 bases and J by 8 bases, with 19 bases between. The CDR3 region has the DNA TGTGCCAGCAGCCCGGGGGGCGGGACTTCGGATGAGCAGTTCTTC. Protein sequence: CASSPGGGTSDEQFF.

V is TRBV6-1 and J is TRBJ2-1; TRBD1 aligns across 8 bases. The junction had 3 bases not matched to a gene; V was cut back by 6 bases and J by 2 bases. Germline CDR1 MNHNS, CDR2 SASEGT. The CDR3 runs 14 residues. Here the CDR3 reads CASRDRAAYNEQFF. For the CDR3, the DNA is TGTGCCAGCAGGGACAGGGCCGCCTACAATGAGCAGTTCTTC.

As to this clone: This same CDR3 is encoded by further DNA sequences in the sample. The V call is TRBV6-1, the J call TRBJ2-7; unclear D gene. This CDR3 region has 12 residues. Germline V gene lookup returns CDR1 MNHNS and CDR2 SASEGT. V dropped 1 base and J dropped 4 bases, with 5 bases sitting between them. In DNA form, the CDR3 reads TGTGCCAGCAGTGAAGATGGATACGAGCAGTACTTC. Protein product: CASSEDGYEQYF.

V and J are TRBV15 and TRBJ2-7; 10 bases are a match to TRBD1. With V trimmed by 5 bases and J by 4 bases, 8 bases remained unmatched. Per germline, CDR1 LNHNV and CDR2 YYDKDF (reference sequence). The CDR3 extends over 15 amino acids. The DNA of the CDR3 is TGTGCCACCAGCGAGGCGGGACAGGGGTTGTACGAGCAGTACTTC. It specifies CATSEAGQGLYEQYF.

The chain couples TRBV28 to TRBJ2-7; tentative D call: TRBD1 (5 bases). There are 12 residues in the CDR3. V gave up 5 bases and J gave up 1 base, with 6 bases separating them. Per the germline V gene, CDR1 is MDHEN and CDR2 is SYDVKM. The CDR3 is CASSDSSYEQYV. The DNA for the CDR3 is TGTGCCAGCAGTGACAGTTCCTACGAGCAGTACGTC.

The CDR3 region has the DNA TGTGCCAGCAGTTTTGGAGGGACATATGGCTACACCTTC. Translating gives CASSFGGTYGYTF. The chain uses TRBV28 and TRBJ1-2, with D perhaps matching TRBD1 (6 bases). V lost 3 bases and J 5 bases, leaving 10 bases between the germline ends. The germline CDR1 and CDR2 sequences are MDHEN and SYDVKM. The CDR3 totals 13 residues.

V gene TRBV25-1 combines with J gene TRBJ2-7, with a tentative D call TRBD2 (5 bases). The germline V gene encodes CDR1 MGHDK and CDR2 SYGVNS. The CDR3 loop spans 12 amino acids. With 8 bases removed from V and 4 bases from J, the gap between germline ends came to 12 bases. CDR3 bases: TGTGCCAGCGGCGGGTGGTCGTACGAGCAGTACTTC. Amino acids: CASGGWSYEQYF.

The chain has TRBV4-1 and TRBJ2-1; D is perhaps TRBD2 (6 bases). Trimming shortened V by 5 bases and J by 5 bases, and 13 bases separated the two germline ends. The CDR3 is made up of 14 amino acids. The germline V gene encodes CDR1 MGHRA and CDR2 YSYEKL. In DNA form, the CDR3 reads TGCGCCAGCAGCTTCCGGGAGTCCCACAATGAGCAGTTCTTC. This sequence encodes CASSFRESHNEQFF.

The genes are TRBV4-1 and TRBJ2-7; D might be TRBD1 or TRBD2, each matching 5 bases. Germline CDR1 reads MGHRA; CDR2 reads YSYEKL. With 0 bases removed from V and 3 bases from J, the gap between germline ends came to 15 bases. This CDR3 contains 16 residues. The CDR3: CASSQDSRDQNYEQYF. The CDR3 nucleotides are TGCGCCAGCAGCCAAGATAGTAGGGACCAAAACTACGAGCAGTACTTC.